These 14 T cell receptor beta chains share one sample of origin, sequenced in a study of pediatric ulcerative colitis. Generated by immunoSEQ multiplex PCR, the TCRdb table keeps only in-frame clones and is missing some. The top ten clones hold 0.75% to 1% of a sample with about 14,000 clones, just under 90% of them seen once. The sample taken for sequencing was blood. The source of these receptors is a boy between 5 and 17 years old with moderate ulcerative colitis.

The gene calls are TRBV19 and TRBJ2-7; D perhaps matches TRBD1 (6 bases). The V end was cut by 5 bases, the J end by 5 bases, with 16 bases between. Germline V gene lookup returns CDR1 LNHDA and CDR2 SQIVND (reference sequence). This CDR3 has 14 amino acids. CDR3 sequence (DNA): TGTGCCAGTAGTGCCTTACAGGGACCGGACGAGCAGTACTTC. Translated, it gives CASSALQGPDEQYF.

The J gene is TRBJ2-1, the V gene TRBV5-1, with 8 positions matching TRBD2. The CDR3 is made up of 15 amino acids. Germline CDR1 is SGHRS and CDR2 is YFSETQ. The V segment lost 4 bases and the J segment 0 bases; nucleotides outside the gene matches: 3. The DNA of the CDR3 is TGCGCCAGCAGCGTTAGCGGGAACTCCTACAATGAGCAGTTCTTC. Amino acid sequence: CASSVSGNSYNEQFF.

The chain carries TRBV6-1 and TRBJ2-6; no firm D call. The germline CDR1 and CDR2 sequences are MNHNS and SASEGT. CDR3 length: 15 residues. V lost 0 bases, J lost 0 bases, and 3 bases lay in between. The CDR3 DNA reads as TGTGCCAGCAGTGAAGCCAGCTCTGGGGCCAACGTCCTGACTTTC. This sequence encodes CASSEASSGANVLTF.

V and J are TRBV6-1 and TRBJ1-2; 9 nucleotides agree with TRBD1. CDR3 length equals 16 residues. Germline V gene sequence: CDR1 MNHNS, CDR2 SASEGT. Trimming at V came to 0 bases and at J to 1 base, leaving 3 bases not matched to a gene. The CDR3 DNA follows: TGTGCCAGCAGTGAAGCACAGGGGGCCCGTAACTATGGCTACACCTTC. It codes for CASSEAQGARNYGYTF.

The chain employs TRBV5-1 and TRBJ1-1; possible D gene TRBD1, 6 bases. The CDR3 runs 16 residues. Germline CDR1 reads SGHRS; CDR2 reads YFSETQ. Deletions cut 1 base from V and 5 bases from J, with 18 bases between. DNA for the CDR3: TGCGCCAGCAGCTTGACAGGGCCCCCTTTTGTGACTGAAGCTTTCTTT. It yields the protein CASSLTGPPFVTEAFF.

CDR3 amino acids: CASRTGGQGETQYF. The DNA for the CDR3 is TGTGCCAGTAGAACAGGGGGCCAGGGGGAGACCCAGTACTTC. The V and J genes are TRBV19 and TRBJ2-5; 9 nucleotides match TRBD1. The germline V gene has CDR1 LNHDA and CDR2 SQIVND (reference sequence). The CDR3 runs to 14 residues. Trimming at V came to 6 bases and at J to 5 bases, leaving 7 bases not matched to a gene.

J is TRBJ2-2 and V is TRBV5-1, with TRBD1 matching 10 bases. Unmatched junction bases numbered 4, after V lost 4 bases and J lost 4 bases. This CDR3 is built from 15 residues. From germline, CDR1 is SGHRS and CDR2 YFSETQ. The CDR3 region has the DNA TGCGCCAGCAGCAAGGGACAGGGGAGCACCGGGGAGCTGTTTTTT. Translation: CASSKGQGSTGELFF.

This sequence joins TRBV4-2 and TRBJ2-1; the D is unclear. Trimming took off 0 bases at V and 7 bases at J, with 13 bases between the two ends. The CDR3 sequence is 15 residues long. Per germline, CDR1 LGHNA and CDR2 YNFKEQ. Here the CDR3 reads CASSQDPLTSNEQFF. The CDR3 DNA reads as TGTGCCAGCAGCCAAGATCCCCTTACTTCAAATGAGCAGTTCTTC.

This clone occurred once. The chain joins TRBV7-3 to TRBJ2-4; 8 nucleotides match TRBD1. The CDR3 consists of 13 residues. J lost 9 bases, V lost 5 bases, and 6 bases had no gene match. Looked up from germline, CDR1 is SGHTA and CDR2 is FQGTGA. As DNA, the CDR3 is TGTGCCAGCAGCCGAGGACAGGGAGGCATTCAGTACTTC. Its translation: CASSRGQGGIQYF.

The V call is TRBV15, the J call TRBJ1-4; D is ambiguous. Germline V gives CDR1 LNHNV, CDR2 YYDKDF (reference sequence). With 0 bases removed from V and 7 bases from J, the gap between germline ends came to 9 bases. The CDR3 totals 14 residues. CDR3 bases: TGTGCCACCAGCAGAGATAAGTTGTCTGAAAAACTGTTTTTT. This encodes CATSRDKLSEKLFF.

CDR3: CACDRARGSLHF. CDR3 DNA: TGTGCCTGTGATCGTGCGCGGGGGTCCCTCCACTTT. This rearrangement joins TRBV30 to TRBJ1-6, with D possibly matching TRBD1 (5 bases). The CDR3 is 12 residues long. V gave up 6 bases and J gave up 14 bases, with 17 bases separating them. From germline, CDR1 is GTSNPN and CDR2 SVGIG (reference sequence).

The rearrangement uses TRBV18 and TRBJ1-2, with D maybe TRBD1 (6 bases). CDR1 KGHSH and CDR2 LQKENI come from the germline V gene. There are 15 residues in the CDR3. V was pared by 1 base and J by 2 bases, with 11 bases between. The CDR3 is CASSPQGEMNYGYTF. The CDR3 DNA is TGTGCCAGCTCACCACAGGGGGAAATGAACTATGGCTACACCTTC.

This CDR3 is CASSPLMGGPKNIQYF. Written as DNA, the CDR3 is TGTGCCAGCAGCCCCCTAATGGGGGGACCAAAAAACATTCAGTACTTC. The chain combines TRBV11-3 with TRBJ2-4; maybe TRBD2 (6 bases). CDR1 and CDR2 from the germline V gene are SGHNT and YENEEA. The CDR3 length is 16 residues. Trimming removed 5 bases at V and 4 bases at J, with 18 bases between.

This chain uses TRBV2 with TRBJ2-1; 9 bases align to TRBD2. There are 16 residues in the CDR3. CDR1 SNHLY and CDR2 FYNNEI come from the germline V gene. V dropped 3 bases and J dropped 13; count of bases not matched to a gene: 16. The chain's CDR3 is CASSDAYWQGAGGQFF. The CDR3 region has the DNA TGTGCCAGCAGTGATGCCTACTGGCAGGGAGCGGGAGGTCAGTTCTTC.